This T cell receptor (beta chain) was sequenced in a study of breast tumors, draining lymph nodes, adjacent tissues. Broader study findings: Luminal-like breast cancer showed significantly greater tumor-nontumor repertoire similarity than basal-like breast cancer did. Tumors had less TCR diversity than lymph nodes, more than nontumor tissue.

Via MiXCR, TCRdb re-called the multiplex PCR reads, giving one row per CDR3 protein. The sample consists of around 230,000 distinct CDR3 sequences, 30% to 35% of them appearing once. V gave up 3 bases and J gave up 5 bases, with 7 bases separating them. CDR3 length equals 12 residues. The germline gives CDR1 SEHNR, CDR2 FQNEAQ (reference sequence). Samples came from axillary lymph nodes draining the breast cancer. On this clonotype itself: Its specificity is unknown.

The sample consisted of axillary lymph node tissue. This clonotype originated in a female donor with breast cancer. Some clones in this sample may be carry-over from other donors' samples. The genes are TRBV7-9 and TRBJ1-1; D ambiguous. The CDR3, as DNA: TGTGCCAGCAGCTTCCCCGGGACTGAAGCTTTCTTT. Protein sequence: CASSFPGTEAFF.